This T cell receptor beta chain was captured in a study of shared clonotypes between healthy human individuals. On the study more broadly: The cohort comprised a couple of women and a few men. Their ages spanned 18 to 49 years.

Donors were healthy HIV-negative adults without recently reported acute infections or vaccinations. The count of this clone is one. What it binds is not known. CDR1 MNHEY and CDR2 SMNVEV come from the germline V gene (reference sequence). Trimming left V 3 bases short and J 4 bases short, with 11 bases between. The CDR3 loop spans 14 amino acids. Produced via immunoSEQ multiplex PCR; TCRdb's table is partial and in-frame only. In the table there are 2 million to 2.5 million clones, approximately 95% of which are singletons. Study-wide results and caveats: Several donors showed sharing of approximately 5% of naive CD4 clonotypes. Shared clonotypes across all four donors exceeded non-shared ones in generation probability.

This sequence originates from a man aged 18 to 29 in good health. Some clones in this sample may be carry-over from other donors' samples. This chain links TRBV27 with TRBJ2-3; D might be TRBD2 (6 bases). Sequencing used naive CD4+ T cells from PBMCs. Subset in this sample: CD45RA+ positively selected. In DNA, the CDR3 is TGTGCCAGCAGTTTTGAGCCGGGAGCAGATACGCAGTATTTT. It translates to CASSFEPGADTQYF.